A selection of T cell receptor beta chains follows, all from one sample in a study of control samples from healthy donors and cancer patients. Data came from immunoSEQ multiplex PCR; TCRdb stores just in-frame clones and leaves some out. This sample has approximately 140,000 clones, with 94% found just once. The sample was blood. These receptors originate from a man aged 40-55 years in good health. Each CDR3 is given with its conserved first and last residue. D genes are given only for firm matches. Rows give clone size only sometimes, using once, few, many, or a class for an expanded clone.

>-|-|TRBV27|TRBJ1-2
TGTGCCAGCAGTTTGACGGTGAACTATGGCTACACCTTC
CASSLTVNYGYTF
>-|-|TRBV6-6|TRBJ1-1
TGTGCCAGCAGTCCCCTAGAGAAAGCTTTCTTT
CASSPLEKAFF
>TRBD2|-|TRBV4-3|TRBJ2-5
TGCGCCAGCAGCCATGGGCGGGGGGGTGTGGGGGAGACCCAGTACTTC
CASSHGRGGVGETQYF
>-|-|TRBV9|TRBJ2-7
TGTGCCAGCAGCGTAGGAGAGCGGGTCGGGGAGCAGTACTTC
CASSVGERVGEQYF
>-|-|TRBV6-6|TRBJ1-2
TGTGCCAGCAGTCATCCCGGGAGAGGGGCCGCGACGGGCGGCTACACCTTC
CASSHPGRGAATGGYTF
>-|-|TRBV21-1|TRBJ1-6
TGTGCCACCGGATTACGGAGTTTTAATTCACCCCTCCACTTT
CATGLRSFNSPLHF
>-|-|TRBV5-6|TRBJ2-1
TGTGCCAGCTCGAGGACCGCGAGCTCCTACAATGAGCAGTTCTTC
CASSRTASSYNEQFF
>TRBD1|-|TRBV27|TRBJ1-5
TGTGCCAGCAGTTTAAGGACAGGGAGCAATCAGCCCCAGCATTTT
CASSLRTGSNQPQHF
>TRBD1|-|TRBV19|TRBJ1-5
TGTGCCAGTAGTGACAGGGTGAGCAATCAGCCCCAGCATTTT
CASSDRVSNQPQHF
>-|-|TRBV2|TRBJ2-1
TGTGCCAGCCGGGGGGCAGGCAATGAGCAGTTCTTC
CASRGAGNEQFF
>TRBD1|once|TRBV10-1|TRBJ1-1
TGCGCCAGCAGTGATGGGACAGGACGTGAAGCTTTCTTT
CASSDGTGREAFF
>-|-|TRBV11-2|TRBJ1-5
TGTGCCAGCAGCTTAGCCCCCCATCAGCCCCAGCATTTT
CASSLAPHQPQHF
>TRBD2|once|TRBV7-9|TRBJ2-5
TGTGCCAGCAGCCTGGGACTAGCGGGACAAGAGACCCAGTACTTC
CASSLGLAGQETQYF
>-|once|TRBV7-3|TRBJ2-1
TGTGCCAGCAGCTTACCCCGGGGCCGCGGGCTGTTCTTC
CASSLPRGRGLFF
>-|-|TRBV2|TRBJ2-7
TGTGCCAGCAGTGAAGCTGTGGTTGGAGAATCCTACGAGCAGTACTTC
CASSEAVVGESYEQYF
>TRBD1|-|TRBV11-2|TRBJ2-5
TGTGCCAGCAGCTTGACAATGACAGGGGGACAAGAGACCCAGTACTTC
CASSLTMTGGQETQYF
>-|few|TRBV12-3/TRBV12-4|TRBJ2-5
TGTGCCAGCAGTTTCGGGGAGACCCAGTACTTC
CASSFGETQYF
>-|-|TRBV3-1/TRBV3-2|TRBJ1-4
TGTGCCAGCAGTTCCTCAGACAGGCCCCGGTGGGAAAAACTGTTTTTT
CASSSSDRPRWEKLFF
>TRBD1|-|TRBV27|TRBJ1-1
TGTGCCAGCAGGAGACAGGGGGGCACTGAAGCTTTCTTT
CASRRQGGTEAFF
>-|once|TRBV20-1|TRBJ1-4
TGCAGTGCCCCTGCTAATGAAAAACTGTTTTTT
CSAPANEKLFF
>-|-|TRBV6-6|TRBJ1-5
TGTGCCAGCAGTTACTCGATGACAGGTAGCAATCAGCCCCAGCATTTT
CASSYSMTGSNQPQHF
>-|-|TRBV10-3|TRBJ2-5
TGTGCCATCAGTGCGGGGGTCGGGGAGACCCAGTACTTC
CAISAGVGETQYF